This T cell receptor beta chain originates from a study of blood T cell repertoires in COVID-19. Per germline, CDR1 LNHNV and CDR2 YYDKDF (reference sequence). Trimming pared 0 bases from V and 0 bases from J, leaving 3 bases between. The CDR3 is 15 residues long. As processed by the authors: The assay estimated nucleated cells by amplifying reference gene primers. Generated by immunoSEQ multiplex PCR, the TCRdb table keeps only in-frame clones and is missing some. From that table come the V and J calls and clone size; the DNA was used to work out D and trimming. The sample consists of roughly 500,000 clones, 88% of them appearing once. Recovery meant two consecutive negative NP/OP PCR tests, professional clearance, or resolved symptoms.

The sequence derives from a woman aged 55-69 years who had recovered from COVID-19. The J gene is TRBJ2-6, the V gene TRBV15; no clear D gene. Sample: PBMCs or T cells enriched from blood (not recorded which). Here the CDR3 DNA reads TGTGCCACCAGCAGAGAGGCCTCTGGGGCCAACGTCCTGACTTTC. Translating gives CATSREASGANVLTF.